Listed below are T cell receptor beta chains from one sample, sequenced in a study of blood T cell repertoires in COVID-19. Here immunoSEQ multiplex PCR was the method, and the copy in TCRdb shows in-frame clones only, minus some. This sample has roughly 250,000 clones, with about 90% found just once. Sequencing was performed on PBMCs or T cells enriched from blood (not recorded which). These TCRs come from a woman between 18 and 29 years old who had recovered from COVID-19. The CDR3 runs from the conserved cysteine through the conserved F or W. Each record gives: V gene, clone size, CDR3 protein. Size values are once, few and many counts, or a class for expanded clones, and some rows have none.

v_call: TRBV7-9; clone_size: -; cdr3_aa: CASSLVGGAVFGETQYF
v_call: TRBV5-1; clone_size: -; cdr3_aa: CASSSQETQYF
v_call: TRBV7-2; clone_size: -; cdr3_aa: CASSALGVQETQYF
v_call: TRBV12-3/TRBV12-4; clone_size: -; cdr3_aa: CASSMTANSPLHF
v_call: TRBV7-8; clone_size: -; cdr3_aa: CASIKLRRSTDTQYF
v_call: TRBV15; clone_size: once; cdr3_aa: CATSRLRREGYTF
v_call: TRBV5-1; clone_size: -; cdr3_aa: CASSWGDRENTEAFF
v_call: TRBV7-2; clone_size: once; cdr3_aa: CASSLVGGTGELFF
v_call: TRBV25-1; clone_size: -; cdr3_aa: CASSGDSSGNQPQHF
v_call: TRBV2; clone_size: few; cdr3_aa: CASSEWTGAGQPQHF
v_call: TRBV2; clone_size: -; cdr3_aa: CASSVGSGTNTGELFF
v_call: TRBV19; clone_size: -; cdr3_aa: CASSIGGGSLGYEQYF
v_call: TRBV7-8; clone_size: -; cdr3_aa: CASSLTALPVRGETQYF
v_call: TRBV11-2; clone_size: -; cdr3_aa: CASSLRDRGSYTF
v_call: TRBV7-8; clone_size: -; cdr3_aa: CASSLGTGGGYTF
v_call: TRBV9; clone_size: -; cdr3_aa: CASSGAPYTEAFF
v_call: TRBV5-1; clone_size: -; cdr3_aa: CASRLEGGSNEQFF
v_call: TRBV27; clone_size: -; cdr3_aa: CASSLFWRGRAGELFF
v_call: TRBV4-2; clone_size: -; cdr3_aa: CASSQRDQPQHF
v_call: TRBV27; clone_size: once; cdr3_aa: CASSLSSGGNNSPLHF
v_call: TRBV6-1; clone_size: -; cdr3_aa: CASSELTGDHNTEAFF
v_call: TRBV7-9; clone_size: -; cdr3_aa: CASSWGARGGYTF
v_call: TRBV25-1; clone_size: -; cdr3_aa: CASRTGGHYEQYF
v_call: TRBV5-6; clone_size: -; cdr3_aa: CASSFQGDSYTF
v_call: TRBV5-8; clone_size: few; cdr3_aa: CASSSGQAHHYEQYF
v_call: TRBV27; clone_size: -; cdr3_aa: CASSSALAGAFYAKNIQYF
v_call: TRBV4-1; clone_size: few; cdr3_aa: CASSQDGTREETQYF
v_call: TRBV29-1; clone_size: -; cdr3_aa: CSVLTGDDTEAFF
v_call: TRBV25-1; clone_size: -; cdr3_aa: CASARTSGETQYF
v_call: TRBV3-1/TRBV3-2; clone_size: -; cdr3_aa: CASSQDAGDSPLHF
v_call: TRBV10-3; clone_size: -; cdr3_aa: CAISESGGWFYF
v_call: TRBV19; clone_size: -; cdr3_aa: CASSIGAILLSGNTIYF
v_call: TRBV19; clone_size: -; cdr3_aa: CASTLRWDRNYGYTF
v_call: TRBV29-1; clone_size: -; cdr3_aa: CSVEEGGYEQYF
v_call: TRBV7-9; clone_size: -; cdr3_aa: CASSFGTGEEGGPEAFF
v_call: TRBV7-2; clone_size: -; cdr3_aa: CASSITSGVYEQYF
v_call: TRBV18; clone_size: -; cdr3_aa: CASSPGSVQGATNEKLFF